The clone carrying this T cell receptor beta chain was found a few times. Its antigen is not known. Germline V gene data show CDR1 as ENHRY and CDR2 as SYGVKD. The CDR3 extends over 14 amino acids. Trimming removed 4 bases from V and 0 bases from J, with 7 bases in between. Sequencing was performed with immunoSEQ multiplex PCR; in TCRdb, only in-frame clones are kept and a portion is missing. The table lists 70,000 to 80,000 clones, roughly 90% of them singletons. The sample is drawn from a study of T cell responses to AZD1222 COVID-19 vaccine. Study-wide context: Recipients boosted at about 4 weeks or about 12 weeks are pooled.

General study points: Baseline seropositives among AZD1222 recipients totaled only five to seven.

The chain uses TRBV10-3 and TRBJ1-5, with D perhaps matching TRBD1 (5 bases). This TCR came from an adult in good health. Material: peripheral blood, obtained on day 0 of AZD1222 vaccination. The CDR3 loop reads CAISVDTSNQPQHF. The CDR3, as DNA: TGTGCCATCAGTGTGGACACTAGCAATCAGCCCCAGCATTTT.